This T cell receptor beta chain was found in a study of blood T cell repertoires in COVID-19 (dated by TCRdb to the early 2020s). General notes on the study: Collaborator samples came from the United States, Italy and Spain and covered acute and convalescent phases of COVID-19. The prospective study material was composed of cDNA or gDNA derived from T cells, B-cell-depleted T cells, or PBMCs. The dataset comprised deeply sampled blood TCRbeta repertoires from subjects exposed to, actively infected with, or recovered from COVID-19. The repertoires were released in a freely available public database intended as a resource for research on the immune response to SARS-CoV-2. Samples came from the ongoing ImmuneRACE study (first 160 participants) plus 1,254 subjects from 6 global collaborators. Nearly every sample came with metadata listing a de-identified subject ID, COVID-19 status, age in years and sex. Where available, HLA class I and class II types were taken from metadata supplied by the sample provider and were not determined by assay-based typing. What the authors observed across the whole study: The quantity of clinical and demographic metadata differed by source and by participant and was supplied without curation.

Participants in the prospective study were aged roughly 18 to 89 years, lived in under 30 United States geographic areas, and enrolled through a virtual design. To assign participants to cohorts, the prospective study relied on clinical history that participants themselves reported in a screening survey and a study questionnaire. Recovered participants in ImmuneRACE Cohort 3 were defined as having two consecutive negative NP/OP PCR tests, clearance from a healthcare professional, or resolution of symptoms. In the prospective study, whole blood, serum and a nasopharyngeal or oropharyngeal swab were collected from each participant by mobile phlebotomists. Participants in the prospective study had the option to provide additional blood draws and questionnaires over a roughly 2-month period. Before DNA extraction, prospective study blood samples were shipped either frozen or at room temperature. As concerns this clone: Its cognate antigen has yet to be identified. Base-call qualities are not available, and no considerably larger clone is one nucleotide away.

TCRbeta CDR3 regions were amplified from genomic DNA by means of the immunoSEQ Assay, a bias-controlled multiplex PCR. The authors' pipeline ran thus. The number of nucleated cells in each sample was estimated from the amplification of reference gene primers within the assay. To quantify the absolute abundance of each unique TCRbeta CDR3 rearrangement, sequence reads were collapsed and filtered. Productive Simpson clonality was computed per sample as the square root of Simpson's diversity index over productive rearrangements. TCRdb re-hosts the immuneACCESS table, in-frame sequences only. Its copies lack some clones; in the studies checked, an unresolved V gene accounts for under half of them, and the cause for the rest is not known. That table gives V, J and clone size, and the DNA gave D and trimming. The sample table records 200,000 to 250,000 clones; about 85% of these occur just once. Together, the top ten hold 2.6% of the sample.

From the cysteine through the phenylalanine, the CDR3 covers 14 amino acids. The entry retains the CDR3 DNA only, 42 bases that are in frame from base 1. V is shortened by 5 bases, J by 3 bases, and the region joining them spans 14 bases. From a lookup of the germline V gene, CDR1 and CDR2 are SGHTA and FQGTGA. The sample was PBMCs or T cells enriched from blood (not recorded which). The clonotype was recovered from a woman under 40 who had recovered from COVID-19. The chain was built from TRBV7-3 and TRBJ2-7; the D segment could be TRBD2, given 5 matching bases. The CDR3 reads as follows: CASSPTAENYEQYF. DNA sequence: TGTGCCAGCAGCCCCACAGCGGAGAACTACGAGCAGTACTTC.